Shown below are 23 T cell receptor beta chains from a single sample sequenced in a study of shared clonotypes between healthy human individuals. Data came from immunoSEQ multiplex PCR; TCRdb stores just in-frame clones and leaves some out. The table has fewer than 850,000 clones, approximately 96% seen once. Selected positively for CCR7 and CD45RO-negative, naive CD8 cells excluded terminally differentiated effector memory CD45RA+ cells. Sequenced: naive CD8+ T cells sorted from blood. These receptors originate from a young man in good health.

The chain links TRBV15 to TRBJ2-2; maybe TRBD2 (6 bases). Germline values: CDR1 LNHNV, CDR2 YYDKDF (reference sequence). The ends were cut back, 5 bases at V and 7 bases at J, with 14 bases in the middle. The CDR3 extends over 14 amino acids. CDR3 region: CATSGAPGSGELFF. The CDR3 DNA reads as TGTGCCACCAGCGGAGCCCCCGGGAGCGGGGAGCTGTTTTTT.

The V call is TRBV19, the J call TRBJ1-4; no clear D gene. Germline CDR1 is LNHDA and CDR2 is SQIVND (reference sequence). V lost 1 base and J 0 bases, leaving 6 bases between the germline ends. This CDR3 has 15 residues. CDR3 protein: CASSIVGATNEKLFF. The DNA for the CDR3 is TGTGCCAGTAGTATAGTTGGTGCAACTAATGAAAAACTGTTTTTT.

This chain joins TRBV6-1 and TRBJ2-7, with D perhaps TRBD1 or TRBD2 (5 bases each). CDR1 and CDR2 (germline): MNHNS, SASEGT. The CDR3 contains 16 residues. Trimming shortened V by 4 bases and J by 5 bases, and 21 bases separated the two germline ends. The chain's CDR3 is CASSAGGRPLVDEQYF. CDR3 nucleotides: TGTGCCAGCAGTGCTGGGGGACGGCCATTGGTCGACGAGCAGTACTTC.

The chain is built from TRBV6-5 and TRBJ2-7; perhaps TRBD2 as D (6 bases). This CDR3 is 15 amino acids long. Deletions cut 7 bases from V and 2 bases from J, with 18 bases between. Germline V gene lookup returns CDR1 MNHEY and CDR2 SVGAGI. The CDR3 bases are TGTGCCAGCATGCCAAGCGTGGGGGGAACCTACGAGCAGTACTTC. It yields the protein CASMPSVGGTYEQYF.

The rearrangement links TRBV19 to TRBJ2-5, with D perhaps being TRBD1 or TRBD2 (7 bases each). Trimming took off 9 bases at V and 1 base at J, with 18 bases between the two ends. There are 15 residues in the CDR3. The germline gives CDR1 LNHDA, CDR2 SQIVND (reference sequence). The CDR3 nucleotides are TGTGCCAGCAAGCCAGGGGGGGCCCTCCAAGAGACCCAGTACTTC. Amino acid sequence: CASKPGGALQETQYF. The full variable domain, rest sourced from reference TRBV19 and TRBJ2-5, is DGGITQSPKYLFRKEGQNVTLSCEQNLNHDAMYWYRQDPGQGLRLIYYSQIVNDFQKGDIAEGYSVSREKKESFPLTVTSAQKNPTAFYLCASKPGGALQETQYFGPGTRLLVL.

The CDR3 loop is CASSSTSGDRETQYF. DNA of the CDR3: TGTGCCAGCAGCTCCACTTCAGGGGATCGGGAGACCCAGTACTTC. The rearrangement links TRBV7-9 to TRBJ2-5, with D possibly being TRBD1 (6 bases). Germline CDR1 reads SEHNR; CDR2 reads FQNEAQ (reference sequence). The CDR3 is 15 amino acids. The V gene lost 4 bases and the J gene lost 5 bases, with 17 bases spanning the gap.

The J gene is TRBJ2-7, the V gene TRBV4-1; 9 positions agree with TRBD2. The CDR3 contains 17 residues. V dropped 2 bases and J dropped 2; count of bases not matched to a gene: 10. The V gene's germline CDR1 is MGHRA and CDR2 YSYEKL. The CDR3 DNA is TGCGCCAGCAGCCAATCCCCTAGCGGGGAGGTACCCTACGAGCAGTACTTC. Translated: CASSQSPSGEVPYEQYF.

This CDR3 is CASSLVGYYGYTF. The CDR3 DNA reads as TGTGCCAGCAGCTTAGTAGGATACTATGGCTACACCTTC. The chain carries TRBV11-2 and TRBJ1-2; the D is unclear. V lost 1 base to trimming and J lost 3 bases, with 6 bases between them. The CDR3 is made up of 13 amino acids. The V gene's germline CDR1 is SGHAT and CDR2 FQNNGV.

The chain employs TRBV7-9 and TRBJ1-4; no reliable D call. Germline V CDR1 and CDR2: SEHNR, FQNEAQ (reference sequence). The CDR3 sequence is 14 residues long. The V end was cut by 5 bases, the J end by 2 bases, with 9 bases between. CDR3 sequence: CASSATGTNEKLFF. CDR3 coding DNA: TGTGCCAGCAGCGCCACCGGGACTAATGAAAAACTGTTTTTT.

This chain links TRBV4-1 with TRBJ2-2; no reliable D call. Deletions cut 2 bases from V and 6 bases from J, with 7 bases between. Per the germline V gene, CDR1 is MGHRA and CDR2 is YSYEKL. This CDR3 region has 13 residues. CDR3 sequence reads: CASSQSPSGELFF. In DNA, the CDR3 is TGCGCCAGCAGCCAATCACCCTCCGGGGAGCTGTTTTTT.

CDR3 DNA: TGTGCCAGCAGCGACAGCGGTACAGGGCCACGTAGTCCATACAATGAGCAGTTCTTC. Its translation: CASSDSGTGPRSPYNEQFF. V usage is TRBV7-8 and J usage is TRBJ2-1; possibly TRBD1 for D (6 bases). V was pared by 5 bases and J by 4 bases, with 27 bases between. The CDR3 covers 19 residues. Germline V gene data show CDR1 as SGHVS and CDR2 as FQNEAQ.

CDR3 region: CASSPGTSGITDTQYF. The CDR3 DNA is TGTGCCAGCAGCCCAGGGACTAGCGGGATTACAGATACGCAGTATTTT. V is TRBV7-2 and J is TRBJ2-3; 13 nucleotides match TRBD2. V shed 5 bases and J 3 bases; nucleotides not matched to a gene: 5. In germline, CDR1 is SGHTA, CDR2 FQGNSA. This CDR3 has 16 residues.

This chain links TRBV4-1 with TRBJ1-1; D not resolved. The CDR3 is made up of 17 amino acids. The V and J ends lost 2 bases and 4 bases respectively, with 20 bases between them. CDR1 and CDR2 (germline): MGHRA, YSYEKL. The CDR3 nucleotides read TGCGCCAGCAGCCAAAGATTTCCCCTCGAGGGAGGCACTGAAGCTTTCTTT. Protein: CASSQRFPLEGGTEAFF.

V and J are TRBV11-2 and TRBJ2-1; 7 bases line up with TRBD1. This CDR3 is built from 19 residues. V lost 3 bases and J lost 0; bases outside the gene matches: 14. Germline assignment: CDR1 SGHAT and CDR2 FQNNGV. The CDR3 region is CASSFRAGGQLSSYNEQFF. CDR3 DNA: TGTGCCAGCAGCTTCCGGGCAGGGGGTCAACTTAGCTCCTACAATGAGCAGTTCTTC. Using reference TRBV11-2 and TRBJ2-1 for the parts outside the CDR3, the full variable domain is EAGVAQSPRYKIIEKRQSVAFWCNPISGHATLYWYQQILGQGPKLLIQFQNNGVVDDSQLPKDRFSAERLKGVDSTLKIQPAKLEDSAVYLCASSFRAGGQLSSYNEQFFGPGTRLTVL.

The genes are TRBV27 and TRBJ2-6, with D uncertain. The germline gives CDR1 MNHEY, CDR2 SMNVEV (reference sequence). The CDR3 is made up of 12 amino acids. V was pared by 9 bases and J by 3 bases, with 6 bases between. The CDR3 region is CASRSGANVLTF. The CDR3 coding sequence is TGTGCCAGTAGGAGTGGGGCCAACGTCCTGACTTTC.

The chain recombines TRBV25-1 with TRBJ2-7; TRBD1 might be the D (5 bases). Deletions cut 11 bases from V and 3 bases from J, with 14 bases between. CDR1 MGHDK and CDR2 SYGVNS come from the germline V gene. The CDR3 is made up of 12 amino acids. DNA for the CDR3: TGTGCCCGTGGAAGGGGATGCTACGAGCAGTACTTC. Translation: CARGRGCYEQYF.

J is TRBJ2-3 and V is TRBV29-1; 8 bases match TRBD2. The germline CDR1 and CDR2 sequences are SQVTM and ANQGSEA. With 1 base clipped from V and 2 bases from J, the junction kept 2 bases outside the gene matches. This CDR3 contains 14 residues. The CDR3 DNA is TGCAGCGTTGAAGGACTAGCGAACACAGATACGCAGTATTTT. Amino acid sequence: CSVEGLANTDTQYF.

The V and J genes are TRBV19 and TRBJ2-7; either TRBD1 or TRBD2 may supply D (6 bases each). V dropped 5 bases and J dropped 3 bases, with 14 bases sitting between them. The V gene's germline CDR1 is LNHDA and CDR2 SQIVND (reference sequence). The CDR3 extends over 14 amino acids. The CDR3 is CASSGGDIIYEQYF. The DNA of the CDR3 is TGTGCCAGTAGTGGAGGGGACATAATCTACGAGCAGTACTTC.

The V gene is TRBV14, the J gene TRBJ2-1, with D maybe TRBD2 (6 bases). Deletions cut 4 bases from V and 2 bases from J, with 12 bases between. Germline loops: CDR1 SGHDN, CDR2 FVKESK. This CDR3 has 15 residues. The CDR3, as DNA: TGTGCCAGCAGCCCCCTAGCGACCCCCTACAATGAGCAGTTCTTC. Translation gives CASSPLATPYNEQFF.

The chain carries TRBV13 and TRBJ2-7; D is possibly TRBD2 (6 bases). Germline V CDR1 and CDR2: PRHDT, FYEKMQ (reference sequence). V was trimmed by 4 bases and J by 3 bases, leaving 16 bases between them. CDR3 size: 15 residues. CDR3 bases: TGTGCCAGCAGCTCTACGGAGGGCCGAAACTACGAGCAGTACTTC. Translation gives CASSSTEGRNYEQYF.

This clone was found once. The rearrangement links TRBV2 to TRBJ2-5; D is unresolved. CDR3 length: 13 amino acids. V was trimmed by 2 bases and J by 1 base, leaving 5 bases between them. Per germline, CDR1 SNHLY and CDR2 FYNNEI. The CDR3 here is CASSEPGQETQYF. CDR3 nucleotides: TGTGCCAGCAGTGAACCAGGCCAAGAGACCCAGTACTTC.

The chain is built from TRBV7-8 and TRBJ2-7; 9 nucleotides line up with TRBD1. Per the germline V gene, CDR1 is SGHVS and CDR2 is FQNEAQ. Germline trimming cut 5 bases from V and 7 bases from J; bases unmatched to any gene: 6. The CDR3 runs 13 residues. The CDR3 spells CASSLQGASEQYF. The CDR3 DNA reads TGTGCCAGCAGCCTACAGGGGGCGTCTGAGCAGTACTTC.

The chain has TRBV10-3 and TRBJ2-2, with a tentative D call TRBD2 (5 bases). With 2 bases removed from V and 5 bases from J, the gap between germline ends came to 15 bases. This CDR3 is built from 16 residues. The V gene's germline CDR1 is ENHRY and CDR2 SYGVKD. CDR3 DNA sequence: TGTGCCATCAGTGAGAAGGCGACTACCCAAACCGGGGAGCTGTTTTTT. Translating it yields CAISEKATTQTGELFF.